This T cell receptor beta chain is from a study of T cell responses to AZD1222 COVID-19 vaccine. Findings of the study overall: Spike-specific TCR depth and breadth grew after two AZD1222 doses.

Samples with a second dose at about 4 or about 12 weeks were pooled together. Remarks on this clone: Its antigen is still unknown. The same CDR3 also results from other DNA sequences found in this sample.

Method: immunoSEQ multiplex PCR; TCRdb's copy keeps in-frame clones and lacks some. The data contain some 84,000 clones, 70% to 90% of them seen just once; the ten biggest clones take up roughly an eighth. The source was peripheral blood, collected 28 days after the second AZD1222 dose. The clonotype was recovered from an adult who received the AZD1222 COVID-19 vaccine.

CDR3 protein: CASSYRDRGGYGYTF. CDR3 sequence (DNA): TGTGCCAGCAGTTACAGGGACAGGGGTGGCTATGGCTACACCTTC. The chain is built from TRBV6-5 and TRBJ1-2; 10 bases fit TRBD1. J gave up 4 bases and V 2 bases, and 4 bases lay outside the gene matches. Germline loops: CDR1 MNHEY, CDR2 SVGAGI. This CDR3 has 15 residues.